A selection of T cell receptor beta chains follows, all from one sample in a study of human T cells and chemical hapten exposure. MiXCR was run by TCRdb on the RACE reads, yielding one entry per CDR3 protein. The profile shows more than 55,000 distinct CDR3 sequences, more than 7.5% of them singletons. The sample here was whole blood, taken in connection with sensitization to the hapten diphenylcyclopropenone (DPC). Receptors originate from a man in his forties or fifties with alopecia areata. Some clones in this sample may be carry-over from other donors' samples. The CDR3 runs from the conserved cysteine through the conserved F or W. The order of the fields is V gene, D gene, J gene, clone size, CDR3 protein, CDR3 DNA. The D gene is left open where the match is weak. For some rows the clone size is stated as once, few or many, or as a class when expanded; others skip it.

>TRBV19|TRBD2|TRBJ2-1|.
CASSAGLAGPTF
TGTGCCAGTAGCGCGGGACTAGCGGGGCCCACCTTC
>TRBV7-9|.|TRBJ2-5|.
CASSDTGTGETQYF
TGTGCCAGCAGCGACACGGGGACGGGAGAGACCCAGTACTTC
>TRBV6-2/TRBV6-3|TRBD1|TRBJ2-4|few
CASSLQGQVGYF
TGTGCCAGCAGTCTTCAGGGACAGGTTGGGTACTTC
>TRBV28|.|TRBJ2-1|few
CASGIRSEQFF
TGTGCCAGCGGGATACGAAGTGAGCAGTTCTTC
>TRBV6-4|.|TRBJ1-1|few
CASSTRVITEAFF
TGTGCCAGCAGTACCAGGGTGATCACTGAAGCTTTCTTT
>TRBV14|TRBD1|TRBJ2-3|few
CASRGTGQGTDTQYF
TGTGCCAGCAGAGGTACGGGACAGGGCACAGATACGCAGTATTTT
>TRBV6-1|TRBD2|TRBJ2-1|many
CASSEELAGVNEQFF
TGTGCCAGCAGTGAAGAACTAGCGGGAGTCAATGAGCAGTTCTTC
>TRBV20-1|.|TRBJ2-1|many
CSARLSSYNEQFF
TGCAGTGCTAGGTTAAGCTCCTACAATGAGCAGTTCTTC
>TRBV11-2|.|TRBJ2-2|few
CASMIGAAGELFF
TGTGCCAGCATGATAGGGGCGGCCGGGGAGCTGTTTTTT
>TRBV4-2|TRBD1|TRBJ1-2|many
CASSLTGVDGYTF
TGTGCCAGCAGCCTTACAGGGGTAGACGGCTACACCTTC
>TRBV14|.|TRBJ1-2|many
CASSRGILGYTF
TGTGCCAGCAGCCGGGGGATTCTTGGCTACACCTTC
>TRBV9|TRBD1|TRBJ2-2|.
CASSVEVTGLTGELFF
TGTGCCAGCAGCGTAGAGGTGACAGGGCTCACCGGGGAGCTGTTTTTT
>TRBV5-1|TRBD1|TRBJ2-7|few
CASSSVPGTGRLEQYF
TGCGCCAGCAGCAGCGTCCCCGGGACAGGGAGGCTCGAGCAGTACTTC
>TRBV7-2|TRBD2|TRBJ2-5|few
CASSLDPSGAGETQYF
TGTGCCAGCAGCTTAGACCCTAGCGGAGCTGGAGAGACCCAGTACTTC
>TRBV21-1|.|TRBJ2-5|many
CASSTGLAGAQETQYF
TGTGCCAGCAGCACGGGGCTAGCGGGAGCCCAAGAGACCCAGTACTTC
>TRBV20-1|TRBD1|TRBJ1-6|many
CSAKQGADSPLHF
TGCAGTGCTAAACAGGGGGCGGATTCACCCCTCCACTTT
>TRBV20-1|.|TRBJ2-1|few
CSARDGRSSYNEQFF
TGCAGTGCTAGAGATGGCAGGAGCTCCTACAATGAGCAGTTCTTC
>TRBV2|.|TRBJ2-7|many
CASRGDAISYEQYF
TGTGCCAGTAGGGGGGACGCAATCTCCTACGAGCAGTACTTC
>TRBV7-9|TRBD2|TRBJ2-3|.
CASSYQRARGGDTQYF
TGTGCCAGCAGCTACCAGAGAGCGCGGGGGGGAGATACGCAGTATTTT
>TRBV5-6|TRBD1|TRBJ1-2|.
CASSLAGQGALIYGYTF
TGTGCCAGCAGCTTGGCCGGTCAGGGGGCGCTTATTTATGGCTACACCTTC
>TRBV4-2|TRBD2|TRBJ2-7|few
CASSPGTSGSIYEQYF
TGTGCCAGCAGCCCCGGGACTAGCGGGAGTATCTACGAGCAGTACTTC
>TRBV6-2/TRBV6-3|TRBD2|TRBJ2-7|once
CASSPGTSGALYEQYF
TGTGCCAGCAGTCCCGGGACTAGCGGGGCACTCTACGAGCAGTACTTC
>TRBV18|TRBD1|TRBJ2-7|many
CASSPGTGGYEQYF
TGTGCCAGCAGTCCCGGGACAGGGGGCTACGAGCAGTACTTC
>TRBV15|TRBD1|TRBJ2-2|many
CATSRDLTGGGELFF
TGTGCCACCAGCAGAGATCTGACAGGGGGCGGGGAGCTGTTTTTT
>TRBV12-3/TRBV12-4|.|TRBJ2-1|few
CASSLVYEQFF
TGTGCCAGCAGTTTAGTCTATGAGCAGTTCTTC
>TRBV12-3/TRBV12-4|.|TRBJ2-7|few
CASRGLSSSYEQYF
TGTGCCAGCAGGGGGCTAAGCAGCTCCTACGAGCAGTACTTC
>TRBV9|.|TRBJ2-5|.
CASSVSRGQETQYF
TGTGCCAGCAGCGTTAGCAGGGGTCAAGAGACCCAGTACTTC
>TRBV12-3/TRBV12-4|TRBD1|TRBJ2-4|.
CASSLGTGDIQYF
TGTGCCAGCAGTTTGGGGACAGGGGACATTCAGTACTTC